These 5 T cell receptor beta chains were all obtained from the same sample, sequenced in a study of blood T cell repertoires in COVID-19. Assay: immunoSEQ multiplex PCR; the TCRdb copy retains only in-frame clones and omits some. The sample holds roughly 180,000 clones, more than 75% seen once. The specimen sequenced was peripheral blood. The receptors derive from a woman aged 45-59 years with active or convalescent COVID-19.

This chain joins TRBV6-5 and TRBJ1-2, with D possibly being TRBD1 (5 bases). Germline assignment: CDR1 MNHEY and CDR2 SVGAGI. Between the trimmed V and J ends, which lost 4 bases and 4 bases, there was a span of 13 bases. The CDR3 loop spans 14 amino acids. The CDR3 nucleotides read TGTGCCAGCAGTTTTGCAGGGCCATTCTATGGCTACACCTTC. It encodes CASSFAGPFYGYTF.

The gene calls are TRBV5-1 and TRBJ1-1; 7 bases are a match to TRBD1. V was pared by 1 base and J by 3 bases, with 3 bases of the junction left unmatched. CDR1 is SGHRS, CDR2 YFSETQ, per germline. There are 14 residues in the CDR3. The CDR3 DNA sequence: TGCGCCAGCAGCTTGACAGGGGTGGACACTGAAGCTTTCTTT. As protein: CASSLTGVDTEAFF. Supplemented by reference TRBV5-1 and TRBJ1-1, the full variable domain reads KAGVTQTPRYLIKTRGQQVTLSCSPISGHRSVSWYQQTPGQGLQFLFEYFSETQRNKGNFPGRFSGRQFSNSRSEMNVSTLELGDSALYLCASSLTGVDTEAFFGQGTRLTVV.

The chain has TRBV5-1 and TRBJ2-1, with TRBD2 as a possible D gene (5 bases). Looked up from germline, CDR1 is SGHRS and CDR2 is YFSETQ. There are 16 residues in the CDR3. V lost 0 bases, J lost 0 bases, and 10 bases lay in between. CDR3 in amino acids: CASSLVQRSSYNEQFF. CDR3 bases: TGCGCCAGCAGCTTGGTTCAGCGGAGCTCCTACAATGAGCAGTTCTTC.

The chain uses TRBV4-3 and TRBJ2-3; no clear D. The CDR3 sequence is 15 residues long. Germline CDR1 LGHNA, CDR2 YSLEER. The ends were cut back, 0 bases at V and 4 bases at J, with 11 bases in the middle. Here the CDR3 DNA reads TGCGCCAGCAGCCAAGATCGCATCGGGTCAGATACGCAGTATTTT. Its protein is CASSQDRIGSDTQYF.

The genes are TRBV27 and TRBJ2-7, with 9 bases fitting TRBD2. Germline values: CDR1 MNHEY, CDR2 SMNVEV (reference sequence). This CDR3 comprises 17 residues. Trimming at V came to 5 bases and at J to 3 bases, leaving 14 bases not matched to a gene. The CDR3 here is CASSPRRLAGVIYEQYF. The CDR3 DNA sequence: TGTGCCAGCAGTCCCCGCCGTTTAGCGGGGGTGATCTACGAGCAGTACTTC.